This TCR beta chain was documented in a study of shared clonotypes between healthy human individuals. The wider study: Donors had three CD4 naive, three CD4 memory, two CD8 naive and one CD8 memory plate apiece. Broader study findings: Relative to memory subsets, naive subsets generally showed larger estimated richness.

Germline CDR1 reads SNHLY; CDR2 reads FYNNEI. CDR3 length: 13 amino acids. Trimming took 8 bases from V and 3 from J, leaving 12 bases between them. Details on this clone: Its antigen is undetermined.

Execution of the assay was at deep level. Produced via immunoSEQ multiplex PCR; TCRdb's table is partial and in-frame only. The sample includes over 1.5 million clones, 98% seen only once; the top ten take roughly 0.45%. Division of CD4+ cells produced a CD45RA+ naive subset and a CD45RA-negative memory subset. The chain combines TRBV2 with TRBJ2-3; no definite D call. This receptor was obtained from a young man in good health. Sample: naive CD4+ T cells sorted from blood. The subset was: CD45RA+ positively selected. CDR3 nucleotides: TGTGCCAGCGCTGGCGGCCTAACAGATACGCAGTATTTT. As protein: CASAGGLTDTQYF.